These T cell receptor beta chains were read from a single sample in a study of shared clonotypes between healthy human individuals. The repertoire was sequenced with immunoSEQ multiplex PCR; TCRdb's copy has only in-frame clones and lacks some. The data show 2 million to 2.5 million clones, with less than 95% seen just once and 0.85% to 1.3% held by the top ten. The sample consisted of naive CD8+ T cells sorted from blood. Receptors originate from a man aged 18 to 29 in good health. CDR3s include the opening cysteine and the closing phenylalanine or tryptophan. The D gene is left open where the match is weak.

>-|TRBV7-6|TRBJ2-7
CASSVSRAPSYEQYF
>TRBD1|TRBV2|TRBJ2-7
CASSDRDRAHEQYF
>-|TRBV7-9|TRBJ1-1
CASSLGEGLIKEAFF
>-|TRBV28|TRBJ1-1
CASSPLGYGTEAFF
>-|TRBV4-1|TRBJ2-5
CASSPGIQETQYF
>-|TRBV9|TRBJ2-2
CASSSQSGELFF
>TRBD2|TRBV6-5|TRBJ2-7
CASSTGLAGTYEQYF
>TRBD2|TRBV9|TRBJ2-3
CASSVAPSGETDTQYF
>-|TRBV11-2|TRBJ2-7
CASSYEQVQYEQYF
>-|TRBV6-1|TRBJ1-2
CASSEVGGGTTEDGYTF
>-|TRBV11-2|TRBJ2-7
CASSYRAVSYEQYF
>TRBD1|TRBV5-1|TRBJ2-7
CASSLDWTGFYEQYF
>TRBD2|TRBV7-2|TRBJ2-7
CASSWTSGASYEQYF
>-|TRBV9|TRBJ2-7
CASSVGGSYEQYF
>TRBD2|TRBV9|TRBJ2-1
CASSLGLAGGYEQFF
>TRBD1|TRBV9|TRBJ2-3
CASSFNRDRSTDTQYF
>-|TRBV27|TRBJ2-1
CASSLRGLYNEQFF
>-|TRBV7-9|TRBJ2-7
CASSLGADHEQYF
>-|TRBV29-1|TRBJ2-2
CSVEEGSGLTGELFF
>TRBD1|TRBV10-1|TRBJ2-7
CASSDSGQGNGDEQYF
>TRBD1|TRBV28|TRBJ2-2
CASSLGQDANTGELFF
>-|TRBV6-5|TRBJ1-2
CASSYSGRSGYTF
>-|TRBV5-1|TRBJ1-1
CASSLGTEAFF
>-|TRBV7-6|TRBJ2-7
CASSLDTSYEQYF
>TRBD1|TRBV11-2|TRBJ2-2
CASSPRQGDKGGELFF
>-|TRBV4-1|TRBJ2-3
CASSQTGSTDTQYF
>-|TRBV5-1|TRBJ2-5
CASSLTGTETQYF
>TRBD1|TRBV13|TRBJ1-1
CASSATGTEAFF
>-|TRBV12-5|TRBJ1-5
CASGLPRQPGRGSWAQHF
>-|TRBV5-4|TRBJ1-6
CASSLRTDYNSPLHF
>TRBD2|TRBV5-6|TRBJ2-1
CASSEGLAVNEQFF
>TRBD2|TRBV9|TRBJ2-3
CASSVVGGGVTDTQYF
>-|TRBV7-6|TRBJ2-7
CASSLMVRDEQYF
>-|TRBV5-4|TRBJ2-5
CASSFQGGVAQYF
>TRBD1|TRBV30|TRBJ1-6
CAWSGTGVSNSPLHF
>-|TRBV5-1|TRBJ2-7
CASSYGISYEQYF
>-|TRBV30|TRBJ2-7
CAWRARGRDSYEQYF
>-|TRBV7-9|TRBJ2-7
CASSGSAYEQYF
>TRBD2|TRBV18|TRBJ2-1
CASSPTSGRDDEQFF
>-|TRBV5-1|TRBJ1-2
CASSLVSGVHGYTF
>TRBD1|TRBV6-7|TRBJ2-7
CASPPGGDSYEQYF
>-|TRBV4-3|TRBJ1-1
CASSQDQGSDEAFF
>-|TRBV4-1|TRBJ1-1
CASSLTGLNTEAFF
>-|TRBV5-4|TRBJ1-3
CASSLGQVDTIYF
>-|TRBV4-1|TRBJ2-3
CASSQDFVSTDTQYF
>-|TRBV30|TRBJ2-1
CAWSVDLYNEQFF
>TRBD1|TRBV29-1|TRBJ2-1
CSVDWGQGYNEQFF
>TRBD2|TRBV7-8|TRBJ2-1
CASSPGLAGGTYNEQFF
>TRBD1|TRBV30|TRBJ2-5
CAWKGGETQYF
>TRBD2|TRBV4-3|TRBJ2-1
CASSQGSGSYNEQFF
>-|TRBV11-3|TRBJ1-1
CASSSLTLRFRGEAFF
>-|TRBV27|TRBJ2-7
CASSLLGGHYEQYF
>-|TRBV6-6|TRBJ1-2
CASSYSIDYGYTF
>-|TRBV6-1|TRBJ1-4
CASSARAFNEKLFF
>-|TRBV6-5|TRBJ2-7
CASSYGPSYEQYF
>-|TRBV5-6|TRBJ1-1
CASSLGQIAFF
>-|TRBV30|TRBJ2-5
CAWSARALETQYF